These 2 T cell receptor beta chains were sequenced from one sample in a study of cytomegalovirus exposure and HLA in healthy donors. Both 60 Vbeta primers and 13 Jbeta primers went into the PCR. The protocol was immunoSEQ multiplex PCR, while the TCRdb copy is restricted to in-frame clones and leaves out a portion. Found here are more than 150,000 clones, less than 85% of them singletons; the top ten hold approximately 1.5%. The sample taken for sequencing was PBMCs. Receptor source: a girl aged 5-17 years in good health and CMV-seropositive.

The V gene is TRBV10-3, the J gene TRBJ2-5; 8 nucleotides align to TRBD1. The V and J ends lost 10 bases and 2 bases, in that order; junction bases with no gene match: 6. The CDR3 contains 13 residues. The germline gives CDR1 ENHRY, CDR2 SYGVKD. The CDR3, as DNA: TGTGCCACCCACCGGACAGGGCAAGAGACCCAGTACTTC. It is translated as CATHRTGQETQYF.

The chain combines TRBV30 with TRBJ2-5, with D uncertain. This CDR3 is 17 amino acids long. Looked up from germline, CDR1 is GTSNPN and CDR2 is SVGIG (reference sequence). Between the trimmed V and J ends, which lost 2 bases and 1 base, there was a span of 20 bases. CDR3 nucleotides: TGTGCCTGGAGTCAGAACTTCCACACAGAATTCCAAGAGACCCAGTACTTC. Protein: CAWSQNFHTEFQETQYF. The variable domain in full, completed from reference TRBV30 and TRBJ2-5, reads SQTIHQWPATLVQPVGSPLSLECTVEGTSNPNLYWYRQAAGRGLQLLFYSVGIGQISSEVPQNLSASRPQDRQFILSSKKLLLSDSGFYLCAWSQNFHTEFQETQYFGPGTRLLVL.